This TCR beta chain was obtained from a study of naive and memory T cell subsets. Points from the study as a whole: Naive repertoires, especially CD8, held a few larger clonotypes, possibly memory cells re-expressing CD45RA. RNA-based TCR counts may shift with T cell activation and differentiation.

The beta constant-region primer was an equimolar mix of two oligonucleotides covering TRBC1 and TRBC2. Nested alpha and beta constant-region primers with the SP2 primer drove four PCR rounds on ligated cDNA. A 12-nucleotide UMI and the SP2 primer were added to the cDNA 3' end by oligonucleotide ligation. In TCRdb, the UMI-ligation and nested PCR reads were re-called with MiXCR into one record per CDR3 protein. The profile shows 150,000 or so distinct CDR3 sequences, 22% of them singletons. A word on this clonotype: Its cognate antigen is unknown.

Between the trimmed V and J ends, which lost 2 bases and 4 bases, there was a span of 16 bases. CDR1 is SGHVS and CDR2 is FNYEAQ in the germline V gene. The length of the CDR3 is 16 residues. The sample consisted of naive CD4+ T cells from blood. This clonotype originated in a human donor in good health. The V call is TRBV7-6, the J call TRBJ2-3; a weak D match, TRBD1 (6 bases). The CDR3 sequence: CASSLRRQGPSDTQYF. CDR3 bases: TGTGCCAGCAGCTTACGACGGCAGGGGCCGTCAGATACGCAGTATTTT.